This T cell receptor (beta chain) was sequenced in a study of cytomegalovirus exposure and HLA in healthy donors. The CDR3 loop spans 15 amino acids. Germline lookup yields CDR1 LNHDA and CDR2 SQIVND (reference sequence). Trimming shortened V by 0 bases and J by 5 bases, and 10 bases separated the two germline ends. The study ran its PCR with 60 Vbeta and 13 Jbeta primers. Method: immunoSEQ multiplex PCR; TCRdb's copy keeps in-frame clones and lacks some. The sample lists some 110,000 clones; 65% to 90% were seen once. Sequenced: PBMCs. The sequence was obtained from a man under 40 in good health and CMV-seropositive. V usage is TRBV19 and J usage is TRBJ2-2, with D possibly being TRBD2 (6 bases). CDR3 sequence reads: CASSIDGGWTGELFF. In nucleotides, the CDR3 is TGTGCCAGTAGTATAGACGGGGGATGGACCGGGGAGCTGTTTTTT. Full variable domain (rest looked up from reference TRBV19 and TRBJ2-2): DGGITQSPKYLFRKEGQNVTLSCEQNLNHDAMYWYRQDPGQGLRLIYYSQIVNDFQKGDIAEGYSVSREKKESFPLTVTSAQKNPTAFYLCASSIDGGWTGELFFGEGSRLTVL.